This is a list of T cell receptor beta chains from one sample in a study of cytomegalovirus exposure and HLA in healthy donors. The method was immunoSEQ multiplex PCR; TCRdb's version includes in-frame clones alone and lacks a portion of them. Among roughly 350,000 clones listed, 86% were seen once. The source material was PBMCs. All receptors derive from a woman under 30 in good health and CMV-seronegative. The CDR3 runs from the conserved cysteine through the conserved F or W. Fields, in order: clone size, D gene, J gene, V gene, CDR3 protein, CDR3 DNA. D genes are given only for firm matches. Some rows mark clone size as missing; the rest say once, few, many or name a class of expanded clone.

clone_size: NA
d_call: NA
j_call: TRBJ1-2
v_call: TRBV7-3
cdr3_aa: CASSLTGTGGYTF
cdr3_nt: TGTGCCAGCAGCTTAACCGGGACTGGTGGCTACACCTTC

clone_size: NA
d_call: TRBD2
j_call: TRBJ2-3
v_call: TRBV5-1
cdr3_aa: CASSWGLSTDTQYF
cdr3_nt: TGCGCCAGCAGCTGGGGACTAAGCACAGATACGCAGTATTTT

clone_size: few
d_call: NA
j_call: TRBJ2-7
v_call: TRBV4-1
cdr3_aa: CASSPAGFAYEQYF
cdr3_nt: TGCGCCAGCAGCCCGGCGGGATTTGCCTACGAGCAGTACTTC

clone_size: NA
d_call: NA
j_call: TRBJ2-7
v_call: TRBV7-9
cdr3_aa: CASSSEESYEQYF
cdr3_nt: TGTGCCAGCAGTTCTGAGGAATCCTACGAGCAGTACTTC

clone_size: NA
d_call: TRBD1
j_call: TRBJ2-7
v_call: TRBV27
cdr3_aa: CASSLEGDSGYEQYF
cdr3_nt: TGTGCCAGCAGTTTAGAAGGGGACAGTGGTTACGAGCAGTACTTC

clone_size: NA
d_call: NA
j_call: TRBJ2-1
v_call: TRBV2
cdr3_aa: CANPRGSTGYNEQFF
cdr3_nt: TGTGCCAACCCGCGGGGTAGCACGGGCTACAATGAGCAGTTCTTC

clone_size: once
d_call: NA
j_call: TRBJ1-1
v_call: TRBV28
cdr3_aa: CASTGLAEAFF
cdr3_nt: TGTGCCAGCACGGGGTTGGCTGAAGCTTTCTTT

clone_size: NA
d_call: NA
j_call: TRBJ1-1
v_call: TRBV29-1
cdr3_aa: CSVPLGGEAFF
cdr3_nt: TGCAGCGTGCCCTTGGGGGGTGAAGCTTTCTTT

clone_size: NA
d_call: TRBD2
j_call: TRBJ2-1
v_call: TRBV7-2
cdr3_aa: CASSLGGGSGLNEQFF
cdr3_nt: TGTGCCAGCAGCTTAGGGGGTGGTAGCGGGCTCAATGAGCAGTTCTTC

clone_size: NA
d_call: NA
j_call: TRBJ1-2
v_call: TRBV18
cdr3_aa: CASSPSEQGWNYGYTF
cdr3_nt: TGTGCCAGCTCACCAAGCGAACAGGGATGGAACTATGGCTACACCTTC

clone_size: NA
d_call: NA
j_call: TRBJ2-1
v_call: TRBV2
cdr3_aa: CASSEWATDPSYNEQFF
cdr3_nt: TGTGCCAGCAGTGAATGGGCTACAGATCCCTCCTACAATGAGCAGTTCTTC

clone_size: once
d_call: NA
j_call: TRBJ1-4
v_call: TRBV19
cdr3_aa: CASKDPGQPTNEKLFF
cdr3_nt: TGTGCCAGTAAGGACCCGGGACAACCAACTAATGAAAAACTGTTTTTT

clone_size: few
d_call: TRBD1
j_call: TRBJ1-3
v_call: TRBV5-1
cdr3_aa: CASSDQGAQSGNTIYF
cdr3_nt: TGCGCCAGCAGCGATCAGGGGGCCCAATCTGGAAACACCATATATTTT

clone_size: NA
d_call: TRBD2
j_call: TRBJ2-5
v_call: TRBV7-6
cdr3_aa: CASRPGRGGETQYF
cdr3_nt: TGTGCCAGCAGACCCGGACGGGGGGGGGAGACCCAGTACTTC

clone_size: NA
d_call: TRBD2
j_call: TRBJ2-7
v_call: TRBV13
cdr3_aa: CASTLGRGDYMYF
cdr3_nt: TGTGCCAGCACTTTGGGTCGAGGGGACTACATGTACTTC

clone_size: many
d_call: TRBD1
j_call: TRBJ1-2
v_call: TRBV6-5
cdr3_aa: CASTGQGGNYGYTF
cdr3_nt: TGTGCCAGCACTGGACAGGGGGGCAACTATGGCTACACCTTC

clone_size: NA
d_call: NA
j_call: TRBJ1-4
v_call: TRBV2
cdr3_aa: CASRRVGTRNF
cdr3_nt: TGTGCCAGCAGGAGAGTGGGGACACGAAATTTT

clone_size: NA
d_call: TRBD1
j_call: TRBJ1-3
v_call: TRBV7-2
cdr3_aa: CASSLTGDGNTIYF
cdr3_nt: TGTGCCAGCAGCTTGACAGGGGATGGAAACACCATATATTTT

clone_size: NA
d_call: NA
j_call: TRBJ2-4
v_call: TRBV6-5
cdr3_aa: CASSTVSEDIQYF
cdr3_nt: TGTGCCAGTTCGACCGTGTCGGAGGACATTCAGTACTTC

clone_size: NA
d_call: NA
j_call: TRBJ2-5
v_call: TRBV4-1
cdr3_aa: CASSRYTIDSGPIKTQYF
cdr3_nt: TGCGCCAGCAGCCGCTACACTATCGACAGTGGGCCGATAAAGACCCAGTACTTC

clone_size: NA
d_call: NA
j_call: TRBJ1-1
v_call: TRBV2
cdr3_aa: CASHQDSYTEAFF
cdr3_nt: TGTGCCAGCCACCAGGACAGCTACACTGAAGCTTTCTTT

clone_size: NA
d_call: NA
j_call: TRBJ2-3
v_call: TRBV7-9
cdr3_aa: CASSLPSTDTQYF
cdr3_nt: TGTGCCAGCAGCTTACCTAGCACAGATACGCAGTATTTT

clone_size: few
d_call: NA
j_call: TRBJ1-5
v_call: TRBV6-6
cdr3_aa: CASSQQGAQHF
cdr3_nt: TGTGCCAGCAGCCAACAGGGAGCCCAGCATTTT

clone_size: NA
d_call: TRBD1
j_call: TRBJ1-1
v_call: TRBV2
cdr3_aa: CASSELGQVATEAFF
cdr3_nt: TGTGCCAGCAGTGAACTGGGACAGGTGGCCACTGAAGCTTTCTTT

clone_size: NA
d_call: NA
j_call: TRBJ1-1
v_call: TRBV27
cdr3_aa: CASSLGGGMNTEAFF
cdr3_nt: TGTGCCAGCAGTTTAGGAGGAGGGATGAACACTGAAGCTTTCTTT

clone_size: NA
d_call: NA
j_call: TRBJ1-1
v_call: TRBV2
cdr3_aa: CASREQGPAEAFF
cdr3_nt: TGTGCCAGCAGAGAACAGGGTCCGGCTGAAGCTTTCTTT

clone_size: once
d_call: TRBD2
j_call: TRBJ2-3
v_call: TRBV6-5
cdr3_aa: CASMLAGSTDTQYF
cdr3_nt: TGTGCCAGCATGCTAGCGGGGAGCACAGATACGCAGTATTTT

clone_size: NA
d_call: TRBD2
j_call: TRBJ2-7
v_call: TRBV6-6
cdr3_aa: CASSYPGLASTYEQYF
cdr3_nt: TGTGCCAGCAGTTACCCGGGACTAGCGAGCACCTACGAGCAGTACTTC